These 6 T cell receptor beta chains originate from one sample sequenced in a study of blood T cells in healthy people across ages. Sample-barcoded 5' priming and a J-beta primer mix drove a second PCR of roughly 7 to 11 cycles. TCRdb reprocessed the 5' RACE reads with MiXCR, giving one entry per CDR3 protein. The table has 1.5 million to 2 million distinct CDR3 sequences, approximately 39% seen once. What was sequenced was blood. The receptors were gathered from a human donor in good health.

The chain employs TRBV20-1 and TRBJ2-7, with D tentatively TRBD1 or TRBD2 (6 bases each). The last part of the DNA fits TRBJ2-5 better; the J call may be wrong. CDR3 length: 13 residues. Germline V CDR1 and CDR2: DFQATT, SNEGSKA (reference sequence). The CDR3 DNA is TGCAGTGCCGGAGGGTGGGGGCGGGAGACCCAGTACTTC. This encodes CSAGGWGRETQYF.

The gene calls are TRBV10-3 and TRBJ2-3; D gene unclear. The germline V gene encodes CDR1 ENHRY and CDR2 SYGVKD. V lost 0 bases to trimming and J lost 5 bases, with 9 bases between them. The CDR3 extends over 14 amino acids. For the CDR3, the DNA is TGTGCCATCAGTGAGTCTGTTCCCGGAGATACGCAGTATTTT. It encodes CAISESVPGDTQYF.

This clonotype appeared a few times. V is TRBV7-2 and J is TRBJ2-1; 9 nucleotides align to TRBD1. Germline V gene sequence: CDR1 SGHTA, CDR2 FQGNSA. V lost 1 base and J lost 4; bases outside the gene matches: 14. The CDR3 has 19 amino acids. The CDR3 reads CASSLDPPWGQGLYNEQFF. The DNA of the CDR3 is TGTGCCAGCAGCTTAGACCCGCCGTGGGGACAGGGACTGTACAATGAGCAGTTCTTC.

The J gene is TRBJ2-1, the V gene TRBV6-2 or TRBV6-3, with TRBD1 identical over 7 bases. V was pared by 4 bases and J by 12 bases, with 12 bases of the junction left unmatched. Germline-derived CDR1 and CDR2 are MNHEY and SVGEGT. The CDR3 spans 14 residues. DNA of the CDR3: TGTGCCAGCAGTTCCTTCCAACAGGGGAGCGGGCAGTTCTTC. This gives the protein CASSSFQQGSGQFF.

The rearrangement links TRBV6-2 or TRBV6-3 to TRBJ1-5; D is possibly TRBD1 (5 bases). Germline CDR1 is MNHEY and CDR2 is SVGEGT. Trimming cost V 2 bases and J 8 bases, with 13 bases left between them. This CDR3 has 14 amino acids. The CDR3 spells CASSYPTATEPQHF. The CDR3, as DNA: TGTGCCAGCAGTTACCCGACAGCGACGGAGCCCCAGCATTTT.

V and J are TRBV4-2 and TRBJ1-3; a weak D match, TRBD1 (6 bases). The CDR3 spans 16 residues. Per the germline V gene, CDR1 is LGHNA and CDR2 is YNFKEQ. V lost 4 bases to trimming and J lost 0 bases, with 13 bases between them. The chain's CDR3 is CASSRGTSVSGNTIYF. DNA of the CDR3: TGTGCCAGCAGCCGCGGGACATCCGTCTCTGGAAACACCATATATTTT.